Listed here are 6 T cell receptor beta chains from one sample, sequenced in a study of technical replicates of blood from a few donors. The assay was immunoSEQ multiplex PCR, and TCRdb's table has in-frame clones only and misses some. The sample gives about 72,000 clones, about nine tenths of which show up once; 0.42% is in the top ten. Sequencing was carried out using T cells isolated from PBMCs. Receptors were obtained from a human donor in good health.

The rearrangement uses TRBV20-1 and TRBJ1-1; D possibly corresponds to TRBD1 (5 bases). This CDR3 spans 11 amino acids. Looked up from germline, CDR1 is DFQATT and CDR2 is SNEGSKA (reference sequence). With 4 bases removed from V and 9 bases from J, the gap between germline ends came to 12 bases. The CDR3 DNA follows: TGCAGTGCTATTAGTTGGGGCCAAGCTTTCTTT. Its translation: CSAISWGQAFF.

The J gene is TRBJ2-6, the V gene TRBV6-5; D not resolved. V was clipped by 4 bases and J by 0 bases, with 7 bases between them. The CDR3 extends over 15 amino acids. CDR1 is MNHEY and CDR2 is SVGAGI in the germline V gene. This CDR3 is CASSWRSSGANVLTF. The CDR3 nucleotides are TGTGCCAGCAGTTGGCGGTCCTCTGGGGCCAACGTCCTGACTTTC.

The CDR3: CASSRISGQIYGYTF. Here the CDR3 DNA reads TGTGCCAGCAGTCGCATTTCGGGACAGATCTATGGCTACACCTTC. The chain employs TRBV6-5 and TRBJ1-2, with 7 bases lining up with TRBD1. CDR1 and CDR2 from the germline V gene are MNHEY and SVGAGI. The CDR3 totals 15 residues. V was clipped by 5 bases and J by 4 bases; unmatched bases: 10.

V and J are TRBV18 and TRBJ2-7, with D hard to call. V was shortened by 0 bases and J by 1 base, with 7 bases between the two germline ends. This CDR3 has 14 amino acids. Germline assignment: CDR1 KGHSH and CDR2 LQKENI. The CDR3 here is CASSPPRPSYEQYF. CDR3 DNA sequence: TGTGCCAGCTCACCACCCCGTCCGTCCTACGAGCAGTACTTC.

The CDR3 region is CASRLAGGGRDTQYF. The CDR3 DNA follows: TGTGCCAGCAGACTAGCGGGAGGGGGCCGGGATACGCAGTATTTT. The J gene is TRBJ2-3, the V gene TRBV28, with 13 nucleotides matching TRBD2. There are 15 residues in the CDR3. The junction had 6 bases not matched to a gene; V was cut back by 6 bases and J by 6 bases. Germline V gene lookup returns CDR1 MDHEN and CDR2 SYDVKM.

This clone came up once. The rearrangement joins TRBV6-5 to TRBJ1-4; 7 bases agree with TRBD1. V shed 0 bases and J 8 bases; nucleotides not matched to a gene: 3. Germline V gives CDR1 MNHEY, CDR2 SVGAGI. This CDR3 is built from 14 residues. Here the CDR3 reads CASSYSRGHEKLFF. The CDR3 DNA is TGTGCCAGCAGTTACTCGAGGGGGCACGAAAAACTGTTTTTT.